This T cell receptor (beta chain) appears in the sequencing data of a study of cytomegalovirus exposure and HLA in healthy donors. This clone was seen only a few times. The PCR was carried out with 60 Vbeta primers and 13 Jbeta primers. TCRdb's copy holds only in-frame clones and misses some; the assay was immunoSEQ multiplex PCR. The sample includes under 150,000 clones, 60% to 80% seen only once; the top ten take approximately 5%. The CDR3 sequence is 15 residues long. CDR1 SGDLS and CDR2 YYNGEE come from the germline V gene. Trimming left V 3 bases short and J 5 bases short, with 17 bases between. This sequence originates from a woman aged 25 to 39 in good health and CMV-seropositive. Sequencing was performed on PBMCs. This chain uses TRBV9 with TRBJ2-5; D is possibly TRBD2 (7 bases). The CDR3 loop is CASSARTGGPETQYF. The CDR3 nucleotides are TGTGCCAGCAGCGCCCGTACCGGGGGGCCGGAGACCCAGTACTTC.